These T cell receptor beta chains were read from a single sample in a study of siplizumab effects on memory and regulatory T cells. Assay: immunoSEQ multiplex PCR; the TCRdb copy retains only in-frame clones and omits some. The repertoire includes some 41,000 clones, 80% to 90% of them detected once, and roughly 0.25% sits in the top ten. Sequences were obtained from naive CD4+ T cells sorted from blood. Receptor source: a human donor in good health. Each CDR3 is given with its conserved first and last residue. A D gene is named only where the DNA matches it firmly. Clone size is stated in some rows and not others, as once, few, many or a class when expanded.

TGCGCCAGCAGCTTGGGAGACAGCCTAAGGGTTGAGCAGTTCTTC | CASSLGDSLRVEQFF | TRBV5-1 | . | . | TRBJ2-1 | 15
TGTGCCACTCTTCCGTCTGGGACAGGGGGCTACGGCTACACCTTC | CATLPSGTGGYGYTF | TRBV6-6 | TRBD1 | . | TRBJ1-2 | 15
TGTGCCATCAAACAGGGGGTCGCGATGAACACTGAAGCTTTCTTT | CAIKQGVAMNTEAFF | TRBV10-3 | TRBD1 | . | TRBJ1-1 | 15
TGCGCCAGCAGCCAAGATCGTCAAGCGGAGACCTCCTACGAGCAGTACTTC | CASSQDRQAETSYEQYF | TRBV4-1 | . | . | TRBJ2-7 | 17
TGTGCCAGCAGTTACTCGGGGGAGGGGGGTCAGCCCCAGCATTTT | CASSYSGEGGQPQHF | TRBV6-6 | . | once | TRBJ1-5 | 15
TGTGCCAGTAGCAAACAGGGCTACACAGATACGCAGTATTTT | CASSKQGYTDTQYF | TRBV19 | . | . | TRBJ2-3 | 14
TGCGCCAGCAGCTTGGCCTGGGGGGCTGGGGAGACCCAGTACTTC | CASSLAWGAGETQYF | TRBV5-1 | . | . | TRBJ2-5 | 15
TGTGCCAGCAGAGAGTCCGGGACAGGGCCGAGCGGCTACACCTTC | CASRESGTGPSGYTF | TRBV25-1 | TRBD1 | . | TRBJ1-2 | 15
TGTGCCAGCAGTCTTAGGGATACGCAGTATTTT | CASSLRDTQYF | TRBV28 | . | . | TRBJ2-3 | 11
TGCGCCAGCAGCTTTGGGACTAGCGGAACTGTAGCCGGGGAGCTGTTTTTT | CASSFGTSGTVAGELFF | TRBV5-1 | TRBD2 | . | TRBJ2-2 | 17
TGTGCCATCAGTGGACAGGGTAACTATGGCTACACCTTC | CAISGQGNYGYTF | TRBV10-3 | TRBD1 | . | TRBJ1-2 | 13
TGCGCCAGCAGCTTGACAAATACAGGATTAACCGGGGAGCTGTTTTTT | CASSLTNTGLTGELFF | TRBV5-1 | . | once | TRBJ2-2 | 16
TGCGCCAGCAGTCGAGGGGGCCCGAACGGGGAGCTGTTTTTT | CASSRGGPNGELFF | TRBV5-1 | TRBD1 | . | TRBJ2-2 | 14
TGTGCCAGCAGACCCGTCCAGGGGGCCTCCCACCATTTT | CASRPVQGASHHF | TRBV6-6 | TRBD1 | few | TRBJ1-5 | 13
TGTGCCAGCAGTTACGGACAGTACACTGAAGCTTTCTTT | CASSYGQYTEAFF | TRBV6-5 | . | . | TRBJ1-1 | 13
TGCGCCAGCAGCAAGGACAGGAGGTACCAAGAGACCCAGTACTTC | CASSKDRRYQETQYF | TRBV5-1 | TRBD1 | . | TRBJ2-5 | 15
TGTGCCAGCAGCTTGAACTTGGCGAACACTGAAGCTTTCTTT | CASSLNLANTEAFF | TRBV5-6 | . | . | TRBJ1-1 | 14
TGCGCCAGTTCCTTAGGGGCGGGAGAGACCCAGTACTTC | CASSLGAGETQYF | TRBV4-1 | . | . | TRBJ2-5 | 13
TGTGCCAGCAGCGTAGATGGACTAGCGGGACTTAGCTCCTACAATGAGCAGTTCTTC | CASSVDGLAGLSSYNEQFF | TRBV9 | TRBD2 | . | TRBJ2-1 | 19
TGTGCCAGCAGCTTAGAAGACAGGGGTGTAAATTCACCCCTCCACTTT | CASSLEDRGVNSPLHF | TRBV7-2 | TRBD1 | . | TRBJ1-6 | 16
TGCGCCAGCAGCCAACCGTACTCCAGAGTAAATGAGCAGTTCTTC | CASSQPYSRVNEQFF | TRBV4-1 | . | . | TRBJ2-1 | 15
TGTGCCAGCAGCCAAGAGGCAGGGGGCGCGTCCGGGGAGCTGTTTTTT | CASSQEAGGASGELFF | TRBV14 | TRBD1 | . | TRBJ2-2 | 16
TGTGCCAGCAGCGGGGCTATGAACACTGAAGCTTTCTTT | CASSGAMNTEAFF | TRBV5-4 | . | . | TRBJ1-1 | 13
TGTGCCAGCAGTTCTCCGGGTTTCGTCACCGGGGAGCTGTTTTTT | CASSSPGFVTGELFF | TRBV6-5 | . | . | TRBJ2-2 | 15
TGTGCCAGTAGTGGACAGTGGCGACTGGGCAATCAGCCCCAGCATTTT | CASSGQWRLGNQPQHF | TRBV19 | . | . | TRBJ1-5 | 16
TGTGCCAGCAGCCCCCCCCAAGGACAGGGCACTGAAGCTTTCTTT | CASSPPQGQGTEAFF | TRBV6-5 | TRBD1 | . | TRBJ1-1 | 15
TGCGCCAGCAGCCCCGCGGGGAGGCCGCAGACCCAGTACTTC | CASSPAGRPQTQYF | TRBV5-1 | . | . | TRBJ2-5 | 14
TGTGCCAGCAGCCTTGCGCATGGCTACACCTTC | CASSLAHGYTF | TRBV7-2 | . | . | TRBJ1-2 | 11
TGTGCCAGCGGTTACTCATTGGGGCCTAGCACTGAAGCTTTCTTT | CASGYSLGPSTEAFF | TRBV6-6 | . | . | TRBJ1-1 | 15
TGTGCCAGCAGTTTTTTCGGGACAGGGTCCTCCTACGAGCAGTACTTC | CASSFFGTGSSYEQYF | TRBV28 | TRBD1 | . | TRBJ2-7 | 16
TGTGCCATCAGTGAACCAGGGGCAAACATTCAGTACTTC | CAISEPGANIQYF | TRBV10-3 | . | . | TRBJ2-4 | 13
TGTGCCAGCAGCCAGTTTAGCAATCAGCCCCAGCATTTT | CASSQFSNQPQHF | TRBV2 | . | . | TRBJ1-5 | 13
TGTGCCAGCACCCAGACAGGGGAGGTTGGCGGCTACACCTTC | CASTQTGEVGGYTF | TRBV6-4 | TRBD1 | . | TRBJ1-2 | 14
TGTGCCATCACCTCGCAGGGGGTTGGAGAGACCCAGTACTTC | CAITSQGVGETQYF | TRBV10-3 | TRBD1 | . | TRBJ2-5 | 14
TGTGCCAGCAGTCTCGGGGGTTCACCCCTCCACTTT | CASSLGGSPLHF | TRBV6-5 | . | . | TRBJ1-6 | 12
TGCGCCAGCAGCTTGGCAGACACTGAAGCTTTCTTT | CASSLADTEAFF | TRBV5-1 | . | . | TRBJ1-1 | 12
TGTGCCAGCAGTTACTCCACAGGGAGGAACACTGAAGCTTTCTTT | CASSYSTGRNTEAFF | TRBV6-5 | . | . | TRBJ1-1 | 15
TGCAGCGTGGTAGCGGGAGTCGGAGATACGCAGTATTTT | CSVVAGVGDTQYF | TRBV29-1 | TRBD2 | . | TRBJ2-3 | 13
TGTGCCATCAGAAAGGACAGGGGAGACGATGAGCAGTTCTTC | CAIRKDRGDDEQFF | TRBV10-3 | TRBD1 | . | TRBJ2-1 | 14
TGTGCCAGCAGACGAACTGGGACAGTCGGCTCCTACGAGCAGTACTTC | CASRRTGTVGSYEQYF | TRBV5-8 | TRBD1 | . | TRBJ2-7 | 16
TGCGCCAGCAGCGACCCCCAGCTGGGGGCTGATGGCTACACCTTC | CASSDPQLGADGYTF | TRBV5-1 | . | . | TRBJ1-2 | 15
TGTGCCAGCAGTCCATCGCAAGGGTACCCCTACGAGCAGTACTTC | CASSPSQGYPYEQYF | TRBV6-5 | . | . | TRBJ2-7 | 15